This T cell receptor (beta chain) was sequenced in a study of cytomegalovirus exposure and HLA in healthy donors. It was with 60 Vbeta and 13 Jbeta primers that the PCR ran. Using immunoSEQ multiplex PCR, the repertoire was profiled, and TCRdb retains in-frame clones only, with some absent. This sample has under 200,000 clones; 75% to 90% occur once, and the top ten carry about 2%. CDR3 size: 14 residues. Germline V gene sequence: CDR1 MNHNS, CDR2 SASEGT. V lost 5 bases, J lost 1 base, and 8 bases lay in between. The sequenced sample consisted of PBMCs. This receptor was taken from a human donor in good health. V and J are TRBV6-1 and TRBJ1-4; D remains ambiguous. The CDR3 DNA follows: TGTGCCAGCAGTCCCGAGTTAACTAATGAAAAACTGTTTTTT. This encodes CASSPELTNEKLFF.